The TCR beta chain under discussion was sequenced for a study of shared clonotypes between healthy human individuals (dated by TCRdb to the early 2020s). At the level of the whole study: Two women and a few men aged 18 to 49 years were included in the cohort. Per donor, three plates each were used for CD4 naive and CD4 memory, two for CD8 naive, and one for CD8 memory. The study deeply sequenced blood TCR repertoires of about 5 healthy adults to estimate repertoire size and the extent of clonotype sharing between individuals. Libraries were prepared and TCR repertoires were sequenced by different laboratories using diverse techniques, in order to increase sequencing depth and limit assay-specific biases. Between about 0.8 and 9 billion PBMCs per donor were obtained by leukapheresis.

Overall results and qualifications from the work: When a handful of donors were compared, the shared fraction of clonotypes was 5% to 6.5% for naive CD4, around 3.5% for naive CD8, 2.3% for memory CD4, and approximately 0.4% for memory CD8. The genetic and exposure-history diversity represented was limited by the small number of donors. Naive subsets generally had larger estimated clonotype richness than memory subsets. Rarefaction of sorted-subset datasets indicated incomplete sequencing despite the large sequencing depth. Only blood was sampled, and tissue TCR repertoires likely differ from those in blood. Compared with non-shared clonotypes, the clonotypes found in all four sorted-subset donors had higher generation probabilities. Pairwise subsampling led to the expectation that sequencing depth would affect the degree of clonotype sharing among donors.

According to the germline V gene (reference sequence), CDR1 reads MNHEY and CDR2 reads SMNVEV. V loses 5 bases of germline sequence and J loses 0 bases, and the interval between the two ends is 14 bases. Measured from the cysteine to the phenylalanine, the CDR3 is 16 residues long. Only CDR3 DNA is held: 48 bases, read in frame from base 1. The donors were healthy, HIV-negative adults who had no recently reported acute infections or vaccinations. Every donor was a Caucasian adult living in Nashville, Tennessee, USA. CD4+ T cells were enriched through magnetic negative selection, after which naive cells were positively selected on CD45RA and the remaining negative fraction served as the memory subset. Blood was collected by leukapheresis, and PBMCs were isolated by Ficoll-Histopaque density gradient centrifugation and then cryopreserved in liquid nitrogen vapor phase. Analytical flow cytometry was used to check the purity and quantity of each magnetically sorted T cell population. Each sorted fraction had its genomic DNA isolated and then quantified by UV absorbance on a Nanodrop 2000c.

A word on this clone: Its target antigen remains unknown. One base away there is no much larger clone; base qualities are not given.

TCR CDR3 regions were amplified from genomic DNA by multiplex PCR using the deep immunoSEQ assay. Genomic DNA extracted from each cell subset was distributed evenly over all wells of several immunoSEQ 96-well plates, and each plate served as one replicate. Each replicate PCR for sorted subsets received roughly 0.2 ug genomic DNA, equal to roughly 30,000 T cell genomes. Purified libraries were measured with a Qubit 3.0 fluorometer, size-checked on a Bioanalyzer 2100, and measured again with the KAPA Library Quantification kit. A separate single-read 150-cycle Illumina NextSeq 550 flow cell was used to sequence each immunoSEQ 96-well plate. In the authors' own workflow: Because only junctional sequences without quality scores were contained in the immunoSEQ output, filtering matching that applied to full-length reads could not be performed. Sequences were annotated with PyIR, a Python wrapper for IgBLAST v1.9, and V/J genes and CDR3 were assigned using IMGT germline references. Any read was removed if the V/J assignment was weak (E-value above 1e-6), the CDR3 was missing, or the read contained stop codons, out-of-frame junctions, or ambiguous translated residues. V3J clonotypes were defined by identical inferred V gene, J gene, and CDR3 amino acid sequence. The percentage overlap between two repertoires was calculated by dividing the number of shared unique clonotypes by the size of the smaller repertoire. Repertoire richness was assessed with RTK rarefaction, the Chao1 estimator, and Recon v2.1 estimates of unobserved clonotypes. OLGA was used to compute generation probabilities for all TCRbeta clonotypes that the gDNA method yielded from a handful of donors. TCRdb stores this immuneACCESS table with in-frame sequences only. Part of the clones is absent; in the studies checked, under half of the shortfall reflects unresolved V genes, and no reason is known for the rest. V and J calls and clone size come straight from that table; D and trimming were deduced from the DNA. In this sample the table shows around 2.1 million clones, nearly 97% of which occur a single time. The biggest ten clones account for less than 0.15% of the sample.

Sequenced input: naive CD4+ T cells sorted from blood. The cell subset or site label on this specimen signifies: CD45RA+ positively selected. The rearranged chain carries TRBV27 and TRBJ1-3; TRBD1 is possibly the D segment (5 matching bases). This TCR was sampled from a man aged 18 to 30 in good health. The CDR3 protein: CASSPGFGSSGNTIYF. The sequenced DNA is TGTGCCAGCAGTCCAGGGTTCGGGAGCTCTGGAAACACCATATATTTT.